The text below deals with one TCR beta chain. Antigen: not known. The data originate from a study of cytomegalovirus exposure and HLA in healthy donors. Study-wide results and caveats: Most TCR sequences were rare, but some public TCRs occurred in many donors.

The CDR3 has 16 amino acids. Germline CDR1 is SGHNT and CDR2 is YYREEE (reference sequence). V lost 6 bases to trimming and J lost 8 bases; unmatched junction nucleotides: 17. It was with 60 Vbeta and 13 Jbeta primers that the PCR ran. Sequencing was performed with immunoSEQ multiplex PCR; in TCRdb, only in-frame clones are kept and a portion is missing. The sample includes fewer than 200,000 clones, roughly 79% of them seen just once. The origin of this receptor is a woman between 50 and 59 years old in good health and CMV-seronegative. Sequencing was done on a sample of PBMCs. The V and J genes are TRBV5-4 and TRBJ1-2; 9 positions agree with TRBD1. The CDR3 DNA reads as TGTGCCAGCACCCGAACCGGGACAGGGACTTCTAGCGGCTACACCTTC. It encodes CASTRTGTGTSSGYTF.